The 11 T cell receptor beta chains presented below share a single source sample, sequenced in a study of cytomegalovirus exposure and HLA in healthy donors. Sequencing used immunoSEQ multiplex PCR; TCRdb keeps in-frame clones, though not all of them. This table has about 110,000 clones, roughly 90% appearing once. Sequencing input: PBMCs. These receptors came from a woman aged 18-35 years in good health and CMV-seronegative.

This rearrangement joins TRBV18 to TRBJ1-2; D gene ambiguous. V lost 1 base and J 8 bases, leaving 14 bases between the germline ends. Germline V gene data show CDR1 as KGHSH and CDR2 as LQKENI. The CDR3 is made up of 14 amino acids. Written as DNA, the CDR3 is TGTGCCAGCTCACCACTTGAGGGTATGAGGGGCTACACCTTC. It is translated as CASSPLEGMRGYTF. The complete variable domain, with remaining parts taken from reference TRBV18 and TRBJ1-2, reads NAGVMQNPRHLVRRRGQEARLRCSPMKGHSHVYWYRQLPEEGLKFMVYLQKENIIDESGMPKERFSAEFPKEGPSILRIQQVVRGDSAAYFCASSPLEGMRGYTFGSGTRLTVV.

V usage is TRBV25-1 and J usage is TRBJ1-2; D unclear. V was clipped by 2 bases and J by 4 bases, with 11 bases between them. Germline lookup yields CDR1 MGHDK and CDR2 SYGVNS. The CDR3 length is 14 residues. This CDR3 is CASSERNEGYGYTF. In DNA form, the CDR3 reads TGTGCCAGCAGTGAACGGAATGAGGGCTATGGCTACACCTTC.

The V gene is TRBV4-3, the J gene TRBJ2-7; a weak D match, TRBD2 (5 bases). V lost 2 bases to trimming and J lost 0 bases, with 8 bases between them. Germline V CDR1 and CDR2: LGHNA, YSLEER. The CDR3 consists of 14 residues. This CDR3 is CASSQSSDSYEQYF. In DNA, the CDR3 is TGCGCCAGCAGCCAAAGTAGCGACTCCTACGAGCAGTACTTC.

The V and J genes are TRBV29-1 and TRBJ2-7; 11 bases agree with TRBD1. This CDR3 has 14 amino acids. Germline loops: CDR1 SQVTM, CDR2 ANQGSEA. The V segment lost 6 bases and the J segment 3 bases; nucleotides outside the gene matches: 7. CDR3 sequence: CSVRGGTGGYEQYF. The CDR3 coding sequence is TGCAGCGTCCGAGGGGGGACAGGGGGCTACGAGCAGTACTTC.

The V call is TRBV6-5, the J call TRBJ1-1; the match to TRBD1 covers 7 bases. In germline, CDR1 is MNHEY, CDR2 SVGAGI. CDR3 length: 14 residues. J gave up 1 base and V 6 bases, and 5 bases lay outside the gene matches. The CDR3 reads CASSRQGANTEAFF. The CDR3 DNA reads TGTGCCAGCAGCCGACAGGGAGCGAACACTGAAGCTTTCTTT.

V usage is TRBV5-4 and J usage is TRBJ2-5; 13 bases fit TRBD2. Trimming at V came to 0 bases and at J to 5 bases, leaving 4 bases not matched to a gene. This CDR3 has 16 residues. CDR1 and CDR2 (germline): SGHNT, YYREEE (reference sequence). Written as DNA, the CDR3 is TGTGCCAGCAGCTTGGGGACTAGCGGGGGATTGGAGACCCAGTACTTC. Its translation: CASSLGTSGGLETQYF.

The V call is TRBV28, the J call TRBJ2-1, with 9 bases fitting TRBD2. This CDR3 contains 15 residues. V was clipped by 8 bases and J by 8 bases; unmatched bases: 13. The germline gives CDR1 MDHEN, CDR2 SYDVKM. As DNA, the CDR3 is TGTGCCAGCGGTATGTGGCGGGGGGGCCCGTATGAGCAGTTCTTC. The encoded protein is CASGMWRGGPYEQFF.

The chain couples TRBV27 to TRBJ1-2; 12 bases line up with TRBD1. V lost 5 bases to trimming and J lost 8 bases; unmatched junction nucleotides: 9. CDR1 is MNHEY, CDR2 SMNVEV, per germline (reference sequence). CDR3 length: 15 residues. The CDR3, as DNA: TGTGCCAGCAGTGTCGGGACAGGGGGCCCCCTAGGCTACACCTTC. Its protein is CASSVGTGGPLGYTF.

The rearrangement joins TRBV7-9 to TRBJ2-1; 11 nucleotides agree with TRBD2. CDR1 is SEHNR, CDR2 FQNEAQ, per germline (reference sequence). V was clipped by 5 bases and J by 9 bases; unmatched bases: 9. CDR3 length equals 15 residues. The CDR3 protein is CASSLRLAGLGEQFF. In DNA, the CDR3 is TGTGCCAGCAGCCTACGACTAGCGGGACTGGGTGAGCAGTTCTTC.

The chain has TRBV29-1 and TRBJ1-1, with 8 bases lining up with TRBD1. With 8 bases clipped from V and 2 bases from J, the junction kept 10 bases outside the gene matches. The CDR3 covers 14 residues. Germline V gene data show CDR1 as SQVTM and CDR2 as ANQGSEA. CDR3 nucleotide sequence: TGCAGCTCACTGTTCCCAGGGGGCAACACTGAAGCTTTCTTT. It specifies CSSLFPGGNTEAFF.

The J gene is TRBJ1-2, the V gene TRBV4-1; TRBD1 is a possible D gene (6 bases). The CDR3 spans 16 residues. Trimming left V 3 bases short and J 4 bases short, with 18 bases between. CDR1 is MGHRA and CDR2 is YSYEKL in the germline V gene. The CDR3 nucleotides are TGCGCCAGCAGCCAGCGAGTTAGACAGGCCCTCTATGGCTACACCTTC. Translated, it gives CASSQRVRQALYGYTF.